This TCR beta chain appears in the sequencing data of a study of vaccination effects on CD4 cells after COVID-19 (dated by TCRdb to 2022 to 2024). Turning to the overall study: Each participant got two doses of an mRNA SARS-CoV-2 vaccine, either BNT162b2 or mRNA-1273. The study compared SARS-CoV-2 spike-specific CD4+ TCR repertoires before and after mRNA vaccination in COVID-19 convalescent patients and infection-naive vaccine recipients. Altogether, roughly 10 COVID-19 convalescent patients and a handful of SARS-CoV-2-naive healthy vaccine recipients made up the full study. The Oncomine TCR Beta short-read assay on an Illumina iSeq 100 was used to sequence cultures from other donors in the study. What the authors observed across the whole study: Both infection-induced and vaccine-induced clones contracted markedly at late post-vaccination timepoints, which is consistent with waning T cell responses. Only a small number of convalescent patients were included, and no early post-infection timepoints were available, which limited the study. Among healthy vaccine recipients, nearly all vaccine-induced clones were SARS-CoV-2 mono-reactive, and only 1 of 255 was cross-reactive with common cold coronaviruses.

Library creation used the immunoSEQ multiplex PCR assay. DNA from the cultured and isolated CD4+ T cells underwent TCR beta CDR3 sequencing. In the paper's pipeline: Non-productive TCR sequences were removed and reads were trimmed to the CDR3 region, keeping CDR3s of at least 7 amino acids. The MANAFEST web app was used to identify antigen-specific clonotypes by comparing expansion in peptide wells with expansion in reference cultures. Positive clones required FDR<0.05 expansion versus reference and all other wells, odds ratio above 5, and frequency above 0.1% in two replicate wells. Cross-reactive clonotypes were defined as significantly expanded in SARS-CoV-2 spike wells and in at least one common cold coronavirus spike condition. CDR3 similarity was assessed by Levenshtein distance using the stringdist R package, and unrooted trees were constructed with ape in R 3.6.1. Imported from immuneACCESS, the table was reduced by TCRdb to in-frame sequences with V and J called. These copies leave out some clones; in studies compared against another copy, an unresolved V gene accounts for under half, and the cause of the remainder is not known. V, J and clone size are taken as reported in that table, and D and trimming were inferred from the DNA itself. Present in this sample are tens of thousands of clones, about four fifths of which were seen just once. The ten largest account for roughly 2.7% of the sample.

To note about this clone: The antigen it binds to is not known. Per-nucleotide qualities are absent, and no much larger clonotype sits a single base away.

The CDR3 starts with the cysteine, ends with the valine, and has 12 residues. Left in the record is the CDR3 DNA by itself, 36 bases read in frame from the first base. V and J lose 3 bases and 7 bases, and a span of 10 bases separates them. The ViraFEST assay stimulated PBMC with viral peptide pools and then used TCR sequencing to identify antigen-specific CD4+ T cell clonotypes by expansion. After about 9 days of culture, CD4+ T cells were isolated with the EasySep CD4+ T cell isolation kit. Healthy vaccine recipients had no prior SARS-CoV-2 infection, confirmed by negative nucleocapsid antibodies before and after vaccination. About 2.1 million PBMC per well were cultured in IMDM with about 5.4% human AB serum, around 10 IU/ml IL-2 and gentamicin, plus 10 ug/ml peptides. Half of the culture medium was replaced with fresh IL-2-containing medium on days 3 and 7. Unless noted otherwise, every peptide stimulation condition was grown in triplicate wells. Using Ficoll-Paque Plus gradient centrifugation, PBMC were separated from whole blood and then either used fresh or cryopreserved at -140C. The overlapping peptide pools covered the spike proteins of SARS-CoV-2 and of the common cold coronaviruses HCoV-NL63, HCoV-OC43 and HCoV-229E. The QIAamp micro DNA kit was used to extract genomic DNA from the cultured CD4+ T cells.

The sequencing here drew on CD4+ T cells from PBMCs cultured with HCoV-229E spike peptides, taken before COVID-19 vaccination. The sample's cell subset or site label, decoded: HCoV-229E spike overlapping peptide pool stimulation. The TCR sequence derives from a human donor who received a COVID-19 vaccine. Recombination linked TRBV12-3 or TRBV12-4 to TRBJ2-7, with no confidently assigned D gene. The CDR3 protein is CASSLNGREQYV. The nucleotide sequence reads TGTGCCAGCAGTTTGAACGGAAGGGAGCAGTACGTC.